This entry lists 30 T cell receptor beta chains sequenced from one sample in a study of T cells in Graves' hyperthyroidism and ophthalmopathy. Regions amplified from RNA transcripts were the TCR beta CDR3 regions. Primed by the HTBI set, a first-round RT-PCR was run on the TCR CDR3. In TCRdb, the multiplex PCR reads were re-called with MiXCR into one record per CDR3 protein. Seen here are 50,000 to 60,000 distinct CDR3 sequences, less than 60% observed once, and the top ten hold about a tenth. Source material: blood. The source is a woman between 45 and 65 years old with Graves' ophthalmopathy.

The J gene is TRBJ2-2, the V gene TRBV5-8, with no clear D. The germline CDR1 and CDR2 sequences are SGHTS and YDEGEE. The length of the CDR3 is 13 residues. The V end lost 3 bases, the J end lost 0 bases, and 3 bases lay between the germline ends. The CDR3 DNA follows: TGTGCCAGCAGCTACACGAACACCGGGGAGCTGTTTTTT. It codes for CASSYTNTGELFF.

The rearrangement joins TRBV10-3 to TRBJ2-1; D is ambiguous. The V end lost 6 bases, the J end lost 4 bases, and 10 bases lay between the germline ends. This CDR3 has 13 amino acids. Germline-derived CDR1 and CDR2 are ENHRY and SYGVKD. The CDR3 bases are TGTGCCATCAGGGTCCAGTATTACAATGAGCAGTTCTTC. This sequence encodes CAIRVQYYNEQFF.

In this sample, this clonotype turned up many times. V gene TRBV12-3 or TRBV12-4 combines with J gene TRBJ1-6, with TRBD1 as a possible D gene (6 bases). The V end lost 5 bases, the J end lost 7 bases, and 15 bases lay between the germline ends. The length of the CDR3 is 15 residues. The CDR3 nucleotides read TGTGCCAGCAGTCTCCGAGGGGGAGGGAATTCACCCCTCCACTTT. This translates into CASSLRGGGNSPLHF.

This clonotype has a handful of counts. Here the CDR3 reads CATSLRTRSNQPQHF. CDR3 sequence (DNA): TGTGCCACCAGCCTCCGGACACGTAGCAATCAGCCCCAGCATTTT. The chain joins TRBV15 to TRBJ1-5, with D possibly being TRBD1 (5 bases). The ends were cut back, 5 bases at V and 0 bases at J, with 11 bases in the middle. Germline loops: CDR1 LNHNV, CDR2 YYDKDF (reference sequence). CDR3 size: 15 residues.

This clonotype was seen at least ten times. This chain's CDR3 is CASSQRGTGAYEQYF. CDR3 DNA sequence: TGCGCCAGCAGCCAACGAGGGACAGGGGCCTACGAGCAGTACTTC. This rearrangement joins TRBV4-3 to TRBJ2-7; 10 bases align to TRBD1. The CDR3 has 15 amino acids. V lost 2 bases to trimming and J lost 2 bases; unmatched junction nucleotides: 3. Looked up from germline, CDR1 is LGHNA and CDR2 is YSLEER.

V gene TRBV24-1 combines with J gene TRBJ2-5; 9 bases fit TRBD1. This CDR3 is built from 14 residues. CDR1 KGHDR and CDR2 SFDVKD come from the germline V gene. Trimming took 4 bases from V and 5 from J; bases not matched to a gene: 4. CDR3 protein: CATSEAGTGETQYF. Written as DNA, the CDR3 is TGTGCCACCAGTGAGGCCGGGACAGGGGAGACCCAGTACTTC.

This sequence joins TRBV15 and TRBJ2-3, with TRBD2 matching over 8 bases. Germline V lookup: CDR1 LNHNV, CDR2 YYDKDF (reference sequence). The CDR3 is made up of 16 amino acids. Trimming at V came to 3 bases and at J to 0 bases, leaving 5 bases not matched to a gene. DNA of the CDR3: TGTGCCACCAGCAGCGGTAGCGGGACTAGCACAGATACGCAGTATTTT. The encoded protein is CATSSGSGTSTDTQYF.

This clonotype appeared many times. Possible read error: a much larger clone is one base away. The chain links TRBV7-2 to TRBJ2-7; D may be TRBD2 (5 bases). The CDR3 is made up of 14 amino acids. The germline V gene encodes CDR1 SGHTA and CDR2 FQGNSA. CDR3 region: CASSLTLDSCEQYF. Written as DNA, the CDR3 is TGTGCCAGCAGCTTAACGCTGGACTCCTGCGAGCAGTACTTC.

This sequence joins TRBV12-3 or TRBV12-4 and TRBJ2-5; D possibly corresponds to TRBD1 (5 bases). The V gene lost 3 bases and the J gene lost 3 bases, with 8 bases spanning the gap. CDR3 size: 13 residues. CDR3 sequence: CASSFRQKETQYF. In DNA form, the CDR3 reads TGTGCCAGCAGTTTCCGACAGAAAGAGACCCAGTACTTC.

The gene calls are TRBV7-6 and TRBJ1-6; D might be TRBD1 (5 bases). Germline V lookup: CDR1 SGHVS, CDR2 FNYEAQ. V was shortened by 5 bases and J by 9 bases, with 17 bases between the two germline ends. This CDR3 is 15 amino acids long. The CDR3 DNA follows: TGTGCCAGCAGCCCCCAGGCGGGGGGTCGTTCACCCCTCCACTTT. This gives the protein CASSPQAGGRSPLHF.

This clonotype was counted at least ten times. The chain carries TRBV2 and TRBJ1-2; TRBD1 might be the D (6 bases). CDR3 length: 15 residues. Trimming took 3 bases from V and 6 from J, leaving 17 bases between them. CDR1 is SNHLY and CDR2 is FYNNEI in the germline V gene. The DNA of the CDR3 is TGTGCCAGCAGTGATGTTACGGCAGGGGCAAATGGCTACACCTTC. Its translation is CASSDVTAGANGYTF.

The V gene is TRBV5-6, the J gene TRBJ2-7, with 10 bases identical to TRBD1. V was clipped by 0 bases and J by 2 bases; unmatched bases: 2. Germline CDR1 SGHDT, CDR2 YYEEEE. The CDR3 sequence is 15 residues long. This CDR3 is CASSLGTGGAYEQYF. CDR3 bases: TGTGCCAGCAGCTTGGGGACAGGGGGTGCCTACGAGCAGTACTTC. The whole variable domain, remainder taken from reference TRBV5-6 and TRBJ2-7, is DAGVTQSPTHLIKTRGQQVTLRCSPKSGHDTVSWYQQALGQGPQFIFQYYEEEERQRGNFPDRFSGHQFPNYSSELNVNALLLGDSALYLCASSLGTGGAYEQYFGPGTRLTVT.

The chain couples TRBV20-1 to TRBJ1-1; D ambiguous. Germline lookup yields CDR1 DFQATT and CDR2 SNEGSKA (reference sequence). The CDR3 has 15 amino acids. V lost 6 bases, J lost 3 bases, and 20 bases lay in between. CDR3 DNA sequence: TGCAGTGCAAAGATAGACCTAAGCGGAGACACTGAAGCTTTCTTT. Protein product: CSAKIDLSGDTEAFF.

This clonotype showed up just a few times. A single base separates this from a much larger clone, so it may be a read error. The J gene is TRBJ1-4, the V gene TRBV7-9; D remains ambiguous. The CDR3 has 14 amino acids. The germline V gene encodes CDR1 SEHNR and CDR2 FQNEAQ (reference sequence). The CDR3 bases are TGTGCCGGCAGCCGGGCCCCTAGAGAAGAAAAACTGTTTTTT. Its translation: CAGSRAPREEKLFF.

V gene TRBV20-1 combines with J gene TRBJ2-2, with D unclear. Trimming left V 3 bases short and J 7 bases short, with 0 bases between. The CDR3 is 9 residues long. CDR1 DFQATT and CDR2 SNEGSKA come from the germline V gene (reference sequence). CDR3 amino acids: CSASGELFF. The CDR3 DNA reads as TGCAGTGCTAGCGGGGAGCTGTTTTTT.

This clonotype was seen at least ten times. The V and J genes are TRBV20-1 and TRBJ1-5; 7 bases agree with TRBD1. From germline, CDR1 is DFQATT and CDR2 SNEGSKA (reference sequence). V lost 3 bases, J lost 2 bases, and 10 bases stayed unmatched. The CDR3 contains 16 residues. In nucleotides, the CDR3 is TGCAGTGCTAGTGGCCAGGGGGGTAAGGGCAATCAGCCCCAGCATTTT. Translating gives CSASGQGGKGNQPQHF.

This clonotype was seen many times. A much larger clone sits a single nucleotide away, making a read error possible. This chain joins TRBV29-1 and TRBJ1-2; 8 bases line up with TRBD1. The germline gives CDR1 SQVTM, CDR2 ANQGSEA. This CDR3 region has 16 residues. V was clipped by 3 bases and J by 5 bases; unmatched bases: 14. The chain's CDR3 is CSVDARDRSGVYGYTF. The CDR3 DNA is TGCAGCGTTGATGCGCGGGACAGGAGTGGGGTTTATGGCTACACCTTC.

The CDR3 protein is CASSGLAGGEQYF. The CDR3 DNA reads as TGTGCCAGCAGCGGACTAGCGGGGGGCGAGCAGTACTTC. V usage is TRBV11-2 and J usage is TRBJ2-7, with TRBD2 matching 14 bases. The germline V gene has CDR1 SGHAT and CDR2 FQNNGV. V was clipped by 5 bases and J by 6 bases; unmatched bases: 0. The length of the CDR3 is 13 residues.

This chain links TRBV10-3 with TRBJ1-5, with a weak D call TRBD1 (5 bases). V was clipped by 8 bases and J by 0 bases, with 11 bases between them. CDR1 is ENHRY and CDR2 is SYGVKD in the germline V gene. There are 14 residues in the CDR3. The CDR3 nucleotides are TGTGCCATCGGGGAAGGGGTTAGCAATCAGCCCCAGCATTTT. Amino acid sequence: CAIGEGVSNQPQHF.

The rearrangement joins TRBV4-3 to TRBJ2-1, with TRBD1 matching 9 bases. V lost 1 base, J lost 7 bases, and 8 bases stayed unmatched. This CDR3 comprises 16 residues. CDR1 and CDR2 (germline): LGHNA, YSLEER. The CDR3 region is CASSQGAQGAGNEQFF. The DNA of the CDR3 is TGCGCCAGCAGCCAAGGGGCACAGGGGGCGGGGAATGAGCAGTTCTTC.

This clonotype has at least ten counts. The V and J genes are TRBV11-2 and TRBJ2-7; weak D call: TRBD1 (6 bases). The V gene's germline CDR1 is SGHAT and CDR2 FQNNGV. Between the trimmed V and J ends, which lost 0 bases and 5 bases, there was a span of 14 bases. There are 15 residues in the CDR3. CDR3 DNA sequence: TGTGCCAGCAGCTTAGATATCTATGAGGGGGACGAGCAGTACTTC. Its protein product is CASSLDIYEGDEQYF.

The rearrangement joins TRBV11-2 to TRBJ2-5; D not resolved. CDR3 size: 10 residues. CDR1 is SGHAT, CDR2 FQNNGV, per germline. Between the trimmed V and J ends, which lost 6 bases and 5 bases, there was a span of 4 bases. The CDR3 sequence is CASRGETQYF. As DNA, the CDR3 is TGTGCCAGCAGGGGGGAGACCCAGTACTTC.

This clonotype was observed a few times. The chain carries TRBV5-6 and TRBJ2-7; 10 bases line up with TRBD2. Germline V gene sequence: CDR1 SGHDT, CDR2 YYEEEE. The trim removed 10 bases at V and 2 bases at J, leaving 9 bases unmatched. This CDR3 is built from 14 residues. The CDR3 region has the DNA TGTGCCTGGGGGAGCGGGAGGGCCCCCTACGAGCAGTACTTC. Translated: CAWGSGRAPYEQYF.

This clonotype was observed many times. CDR3 in DNA: TGTGCCAGCAGCTTCGGACAGGACTATGGCTACACCTTC. It codes for CASSFGQDYGYTF. The V gene is TRBV14, the J gene TRBJ1-2; TRBD1 agrees at 7 bases. The CDR3 contains 13 residues. V shed 5 bases, J shed 3 bases, and the junction held 3 bases outside the gene matches. CDR1 SGHDN and CDR2 FVKESK come from the germline V gene.

The chain recombines TRBV7-8 with TRBJ1-6, with D possibly TRBD1 on 6 matching bases. CDR3 length equals 16 residues. Trimming pared 8 bases from V and 5 bases from J, leaving 19 bases between. Germline CDR1 is SGHVS and CDR2 is FQNEAQ. CDR3 protein: CASGLAGGPNNSPLHF. CDR3 sequence (DNA): TGTGCCAGCGGCCTAGCGGGGGGGCCCAATAATTCACCCCTCCACTTT.

This chain uses TRBV10-2 with TRBJ2-5; D is undetermined. V was pared by 0 bases and J by 10 bases, with 9 bases between. The CDR3 length is 12 residues. Germline V CDR1 and CDR2: WSHSY, SAAADI. The CDR3 bases are TGCGCCAGCAGTGAGTCGGCGGTCGGCCAGTACTTC. Translated, it gives CASSESAVGQYF.

In regard to this clonotype: A much bigger clone sits one base away, suggesting this may be a read error. CDR3 sequence (DNA): TGTGCCAGCAGCACTGGACTAGCGGAGTACGAGCAGTACTTC. Amino acids: CASSTGLAEYEQYF. V is TRBV2 and J is TRBJ2-7, with TRBD2 matching 10 bases. The germline gives CDR1 SNHLY, CDR2 FYNNEI. The CDR3 contains 14 residues. The V segment lost 6 bases and the J segment 4 bases; nucleotides outside the gene matches: 6.

This clonotype was found many times. This may be a read error: a much more frequent sequence differs by one nucleotide. The CDR3 end shows no conserved phenylalanine or tryptophan, and so a read error is likely. The DNA is left out, because the CDR3 cannot be placed on it with certainty; the CDR3 is given as TCRdb lists it. This chain connects TRBV25-1 to TRBJ1-2; TRBD1, the table's D call, was not compared with the DNA. The CDR3 numbers 10 amino acids, ends counted. The V gene's germline CDR1 is MGHDK and CDR2 SYGVNS. CDR3 loop: CASSGPGLTL.

The table lists this clonotype with many counts. This chain uses TRBV6-1 with TRBJ1-2, with D maybe TRBD1 (5 bases). The CDR3 runs to 13 residues. Germline CDR1 MNHNS, CDR2 SASEGT. The V end was cut by 1 base, the J end by 8 bases, with 11 bases between. CDR3 sequence reads: CASSEGGVDGYTF. The DNA of the CDR3 is TGTGCCAGCAGTGAAGGAGGGGTGGACGGCTACACCTTC.

The table lists this clonotype with many counts. This sequence joins TRBV6-5 and TRBJ1-2; 8 bases fit TRBD1. This CDR3 has 15 residues. Germline CDR1 MNHEY, CDR2 SVGAGI. J lost 8 bases, V lost 0 bases, and 8 bases had no gene match. The chain's CDR3 is CASSYSRQGAKGYTF. The CDR3 DNA reads as TGTGCCAGCAGTTACTCCCGGCAGGGGGCGAAAGGCTACACCTTC.